A selection of T cell receptor beta chains follows, all from one sample in a study of T cells in Graves' hyperthyroidism and ophthalmopathy. TCRdb re-derived calls from the multiplex PCR reads in MiXCR, one entry per CDR3 protein. The table has around 580,000 distinct CDR3 sequences, around 17% seen once; the top ten hold approximately 20%. Sequenced sample: blood. These receptors originate from a woman aged 18-29 years with Graves' hyperthyroidism. CDR3s include the opening cysteine and the closing phenylalanine or tryptophan. Fields, in order: V gene, CDR3 protein.

TRBV10-2	CASSGGTEGNQPQHF
TRBV28	CASSPRGGETQYF
TRBV11-3	CASSHRRGEAFF
TRBV28	CASSSGAGAAYEQYF
TRBV10-2	CASSELEGKGNQPQHF
TRBV29-1	CSVLDTPGELFF
TRBV20-1	CSAPSASSYNEQFF
TRBV2	CASLRAKSGNTIYF
TRBV4-2	CASSQGLTGGQETQYF
TRBV2	CASSVGQGGETQYF
TRBV29-1	CSVNKGSSTDTQYF
TRBV7-2	CASSSYKGQFYNEQFF
TRBV5-6	CASSSSRGIGGEQFF
TRBV24-1	CATSDSGQGPSSNQPQHF
TRBV12-3/TRBV12-4	CASSFDSDEQYF
TRBV6-1	CARGGGTYGYTF